A single sample is the source of the 25 T cell receptor beta chains below, sequenced in a study of cytotoxic CD8 clonotypes in ibrutinib-treated CLL. The repertoire was sequenced with immunoSEQ multiplex PCR; TCRdb's copy has only in-frame clones and lacks some. The sample has under 200,000 clones; approximately 80% are singletons. This sample comprised PBMCs, obtained after 12 months of ibrutinib treatment. These receptors all stem from a human donor with chronic lymphocytic leukemia.

The V gene is TRBV28, the J gene TRBJ2-7; 8 bases line up with TRBD1. The germline gives CDR1 MDHEN, CDR2 SYDVKM. This CDR3 contains 16 residues. V trimming: 8 bases; J trimming: 1 base; junction bases outside the gene matches: 13. CDR3 DNA: TGTGCCAGCCGATCCGCTTCTAGGGACAGGTCCTACGAGCAGTACTTC. Translation: CASRSASRDRSYEQYF.

The V gene is TRBV5-1, the J gene TRBJ2-5, with D maybe TRBD1 (6 bases). Germline CDR1 reads SGHRS; CDR2 reads YFSETQ. V was clipped by 0 bases and J by 5 bases, with 14 bases between them. This CDR3 has 15 amino acids. CDR3 DNA sequence: TGCGCCAGCAGCTTGGAGGGACACCCTCGGGAGACCCAGTACTTC. It specifies CASSLEGHPRETQYF.

This chain connects TRBV4-2 to TRBJ2-5; D may be TRBD2 (6 bases). Per the germline V gene, CDR1 is LGHNA and CDR2 is YNFKEQ. V was cut by 0 bases and J by 5 bases, with 10 bases left in between. The CDR3 is 14 amino acids. The CDR3 protein is CASSQDGGRETQYF. CDR3 coding DNA: TGTGCCAGCAGCCAAGATGGGGGGAGGGAGACCCAGTACTTC.

This chain connects TRBV11-2 to TRBJ2-5; the D call may be TRBD1 or TRBD2 (5 bases each). The CDR3 loop spans 15 amino acids. The V end lost 2 bases, the J end lost 4 bases, and 14 bases lay between the germline ends. Per the germline V gene, CDR1 is SGHAT and CDR2 is FQNNGV. The CDR3 DNA sequence: TGTGCCAGCAGCTTAAGGGACCTCGAGCGAGAGACCCAGTACTTC. This gives the protein CASSLRDLERETQYF.

CDR3 DNA: TGTGCCAGCAGCTCTACTAGTTTAGGCATTGGAGAGACCCAGTACTTC. Translation gives CASSSTSLGIGETQYF. This sequence joins TRBV5-6 and TRBJ2-5; the D gene is possibly TRBD2 (5 bases). The CDR3 has 16 residues. Trimming took 3 bases from V and 4 from J, leaving 19 bases between them. Germline V gene sequence: CDR1 SGHDT, CDR2 YYEEEE.

The gene calls are TRBV2 and TRBJ1-1; 7 nucleotides agree with TRBD1. CDR3 length equals 14 residues. The germline V gene encodes CDR1 SNHLY and CDR2 FYNNEI. V lost 6 bases to trimming and J lost 5 bases; unmatched junction nucleotides: 9. The CDR3 sequence is CASRLQGMWTEAFF. The CDR3 DNA reads as TGTGCCAGCAGGCTACAGGGGATGTGGACTGAAGCTTTCTTT.

This sequence joins TRBV25-1 and TRBJ2-7, with D possibly being TRBD2 (6 bases). Trimming removed 3 bases from V and 2 bases from J, with 11 bases in between. The CDR3 loop spans 14 amino acids. The germline V gene encodes CDR1 MGHDK and CDR2 SYGVNS. This CDR3 is CASSDSAGTYEQYF. CDR3 nucleotide sequence: TGTGCCAGCAGTGACTCGGCGGGAACCTACGAGCAGTACTTC.

This clone has more than one count but fewer than ten. The sample has other DNA sequences that encode this CDR3 too. This chain connects TRBV7-2 to TRBJ2-2; D possibly corresponds to TRBD1 (7 bases). Germline CDR1 is SGHTA and CDR2 is FQGNSA. The CDR3 is 15 residues long. V lost 1 base, J lost 4 bases, and 10 bases lay in between. CDR3 DNA sequence: TGTGCCAGCAGCTTAGACAGGGGAGGCACCGGGGAGCTGTTTTTT. Protein sequence: CASSLDRGGTGELFF.

The CDR3 bases are TGTGCCAGCAGCCGGGACAGAGGTCAGCCCCAGCATTTT. This encodes CASSRDRGQPQHF. J is TRBJ1-5 and V is TRBV5-6; TRBD1 matches at 7 bases. Germline assignment: CDR1 SGHDT and CDR2 YYEEEE. The trim removed 4 bases at V and 6 bases at J, leaving 4 bases unmatched. This CDR3 spans 13 amino acids.

CDR3 loop: CAIRGGGLAGSEQFF. As DNA, the CDR3 is TGTGCCATCAGGGGGGGAGGACTAGCGGGATCAGAGCAGTTCTTC. V usage is TRBV10-3 and J usage is TRBJ2-1, with TRBD2 matching over 12 bases. The CDR3 is 15 amino acids. J was trimmed by 10 bases and V by 6 bases; bases with no gene match: 10. The germline V gene has CDR1 ENHRY and CDR2 SYGVKD.

The chain is built from TRBV9 and TRBJ2-7; TRBD1 matches 9 bases. The J segment lost 3 bases and the V segment lost 3 bases, leaving 1 base of the junction unmatched. The CDR3 sequence is 13 residues long. The germline V gene encodes CDR1 SGDLS and CDR2 YYNGEE. For the CDR3, the DNA is TGTGCCAGCAGCGGACAGGGGGGCTACGAGCAGTACTTC. Protein product: CASSGQGGYEQYF.

CDR3 in amino acids: CASSQTGLADTQYF. DNA for the CDR3: TGCGCCAGCAGCCAAACAGGGTTAGCAGATACGCAGTATTTT. This rearrangement joins TRBV4-1 to TRBJ2-3, with TRBD1 as a possible D gene (6 bases). Trimming cost V 2 bases and J 4 bases, with 10 bases left between them. This CDR3 has 14 residues. CDR1 is MGHRA and CDR2 is YSYEKL in the germline V gene.

This chain uses TRBV5-4 with TRBJ1-1, with TRBD1 matching 8 bases. Per germline, CDR1 SGHNT and CDR2 YYREEE (reference sequence). With V trimmed by 0 bases and J by 5 bases, 6 bases remained unmatched. The CDR3 is 15 residues long. Here the CDR3 reads CASSLGTGGGTEAFF. CDR3 sequence (DNA): TGTGCCAGCAGCTTGGGAACAGGGGGGGGTACTGAAGCTTTCTTT.

The chain links TRBV19 to TRBJ1-5, with D perhaps TRBD1 (5 bases). This CDR3 comprises 15 residues. Trimming took off 3 bases at V and 5 bases at J, with 14 bases between the two ends. Germline assignment: CDR1 LNHDA and CDR2 SQIVND (reference sequence). CDR3 loop: CASSMAGVLYQPQHF. The CDR3, as DNA: TGTGCCAGTAGTATGGCGGGGGTTCTGTATCAGCCCCAGCATTTT.

The chain employs TRBV9 and TRBJ2-7; D is ambiguous. Trimming shortened V by 5 bases and J by 7 bases, and 16 bases separated the two germline ends. There are 13 residues in the CDR3. The germline CDR1 and CDR2 sequences are SGDLS and YYNGEE. The CDR3 reads CASSASPSGEQYF. The CDR3 DNA is TGTGCCAGCAGTGCGAGCCCCTCCGGAGAGCAGTACTTC. The complete variable domain, with remaining parts taken from reference TRBV9 and TRBJ2-7, reads DSGVTQTPKHLITATGQRVTLRCSPRSGDLSVYWYQQSLDQGLQFLIQYYNGEERAKGNILERFSAQQFPDLHSELNLSSLELGDSALYFCASSASPSGEQYFGPGTRLTVT.

This clone was counted at least ten times. V is TRBV27 and J is TRBJ1-6; 10 bases are shared with TRBD1. The CDR3 length is 15 residues. The junction had 3 bases not matched to a gene; V was cut back by 3 bases and J by 7 bases. Germline assignment: CDR1 MNHEY and CDR2 SMNVEV (reference sequence). CDR3 sequence: CASSFRTGGNSPLHF. In DNA form, the CDR3 reads TGTGCCAGCAGTTTCCGGACAGGGGGAAATTCACCCCTCCACTTT.

The rearrangement links TRBV10-3 to TRBJ1-2; 7 nucleotides match TRBD1. This CDR3 region has 16 residues. The germline V gene has CDR1 ENHRY and CDR2 SYGVKD. Trimming at V came to 8 bases and at J to 5 bases, leaving 17 bases not matched to a gene. The CDR3 loop reads CAIARDSVAGHYGYTF. Here the CDR3 DNA reads TGTGCCATCGCCCGGGACAGCGTTGCCGGCCATTATGGCTACACCTTC.

The rearrangement joins TRBV4-1 to TRBJ2-1, with D perhaps matching TRBD2 (5 bases). Trimming removed 0 bases at V and 2 bases at J, with 14 bases between. This CDR3 is 17 amino acids long. The germline CDR1 and CDR2 sequences are MGHRA and YSYEKL. The CDR3 nucleotides read TGCGCCAGCAGCCAAGAGGGAGCGGAAGTACCCTACAATGAGCAGTTCTTC. This encodes CASSQEGAEVPYNEQFF.

The J gene is TRBJ2-7, the V gene TRBV7-2, with D hard to call. The germline CDR1 and CDR2 sequences are SGHTA and FQGNSA. The CDR3 length is 12 residues. V was clipped by 2 bases and J by 6 bases, with 8 bases between them. The DNA for the CDR3 is TGTGCCAGCAGCTTATCCACTCTCGAGCAGTACTTC. Translation: CASSLSTLEQYF.

The rearrangement links TRBV7-3 to TRBJ2-1; 7 bases map to TRBD1. CDR1 is SGHTA, CDR2 FQGTGA, per germline. The CDR3 has 15 amino acids. With 0 bases clipped from V and 4 bases from J, the junction kept 3 bases outside the gene matches. The CDR3 sequence is CASSLTGDRYNEQFF. The CDR3 DNA is TGTGCCAGCAGCTTAACGGGGGACAGATACAATGAGCAGTTCTTC.

This clone was counted once. V and J are TRBV4-2 and TRBJ2-1; D is ambiguous. This CDR3 is 15 amino acids long. V gave up 4 bases and J gave up 13 bases, with 23 bases separating them. Germline V gives CDR1 LGHNA, CDR2 YNFKEQ. The CDR3 DNA reads as TGTGCCAGCAGCCCCCCCTCCGGGCCCAACATCGGCCAGTTCTTC. The encoded protein is CASSPPSGPNIGQFF.

This clone was picked up a small number of times. The rearrangement links TRBV14 to TRBJ1-2; no firm D call. Trimming pared 4 bases from V and 4 bases from J, leaving 7 bases between. Germline CDR1 is SGHDN and CDR2 is FVKESK. This CDR3 comprises 12 residues. CDR3 residues: CASSRQGYGYTF. The DNA for the CDR3 is TGTGCCAGCAGCCGCCAAGGCTATGGCTACACCTTC. Full variable domain (rest looked up from reference TRBV14 and TRBJ1-2): EAGVTQFPSHSVIEKGQTVTLRCDPISGHDNLYWYRRVMGKEIKFLLHFVKESKQDESGMPNNRFLAERTGGTYSTLKVQPAELEDSGVYFCASSRQGYGYTFGSGTRLTVV.

This sequence joins TRBV12-1 and TRBJ2-2; TRBD2, as called in the table, went unchecked against the DNA. TRBV12-1 is a documented pseudogene. This CDR3 comprises 17 residues. CDR3 nucleotides: TGTGCCAGCAGCGCCGGGACTAGCGGGAGTCTCACCGGGGAGCTGTTTTTT. It encodes CASSAGTSGSLTGELFF.

The V and J genes are TRBV27 and TRBJ1-1; D unresolved. V lost 3 bases, J lost 1 base, and 6 bases lay in between. CDR3 size: 13 residues. Germline CDR1 and CDR2: MNHEY and SMNVEV (reference sequence). This chain's CDR3 is CASSLRPNTEAFF. The CDR3 nucleotides are TGTGCCAGCAGTTTGAGACCGAACACTGAAGCTTTCTTT.

The gene calls are TRBV19 and TRBJ2-2; a possible D gene is TRBD1 (5 bases). CDR3 length: 16 amino acids. Germline V lookup: CDR1 LNHDA, CDR2 SQIVND (reference sequence). V lost 4 bases and J lost 0, with 12 bases in between. The CDR3 sequence is CASSTRVGANTGELFF. CDR3 DNA sequence: TGTGCCAGTAGTACCAGGGTGGGTGCGAACACCGGGGAGCTGTTTTTT.